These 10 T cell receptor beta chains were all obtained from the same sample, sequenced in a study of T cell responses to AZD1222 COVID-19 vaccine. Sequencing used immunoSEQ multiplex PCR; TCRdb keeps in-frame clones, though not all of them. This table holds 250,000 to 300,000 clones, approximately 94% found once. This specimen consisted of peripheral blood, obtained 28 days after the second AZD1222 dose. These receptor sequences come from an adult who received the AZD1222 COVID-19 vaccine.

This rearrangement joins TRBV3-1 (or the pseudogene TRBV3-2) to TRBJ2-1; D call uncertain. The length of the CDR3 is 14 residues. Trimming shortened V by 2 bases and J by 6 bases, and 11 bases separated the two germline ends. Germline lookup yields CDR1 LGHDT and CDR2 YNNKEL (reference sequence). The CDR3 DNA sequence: TGTGCCAGCAGCCAAATGGGGATGAGCAATGAGCAGTTCTTC. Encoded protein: CASSQMGMSNEQFF.

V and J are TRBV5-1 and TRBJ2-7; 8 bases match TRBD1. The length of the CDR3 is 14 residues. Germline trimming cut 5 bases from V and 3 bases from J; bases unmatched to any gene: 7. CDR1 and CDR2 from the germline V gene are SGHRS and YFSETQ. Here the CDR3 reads CASSYQDRVYEQYF. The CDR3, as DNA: TGCGCCAGCAGTTACCAGGACAGGGTCTACGAGCAGTACTTC.

CDR3 sequence reads: CAWSTTGVYGYTF. DNA for the CDR3: TGTGCCTGGAGTACGACAGGAGTCTATGGCTACACCTTC. The J gene is TRBJ1-2, the V gene TRBV30; possible D gene TRBD1, 6 bases. Trimming took 2 bases from V and 4 from J, leaving 11 bases between them. The germline CDR1 and CDR2 sequences are GTSNPN and SVGIG (reference sequence). CDR3 length: 13 amino acids.

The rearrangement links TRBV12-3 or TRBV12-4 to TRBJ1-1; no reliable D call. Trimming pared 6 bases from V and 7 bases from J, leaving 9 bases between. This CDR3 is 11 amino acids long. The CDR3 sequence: CASRAAGEAFF. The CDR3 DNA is TGTGCCAGCAGAGCCGCAGGTGAAGCTTTCTTT.

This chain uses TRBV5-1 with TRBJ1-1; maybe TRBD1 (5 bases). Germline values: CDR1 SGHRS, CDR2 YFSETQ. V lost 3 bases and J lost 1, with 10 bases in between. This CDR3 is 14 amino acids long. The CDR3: CASSWAQGNTEAFF. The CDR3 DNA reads TGCGCCAGCAGCTGGGCGCAGGGGAACACTGAAGCTTTCTTT.

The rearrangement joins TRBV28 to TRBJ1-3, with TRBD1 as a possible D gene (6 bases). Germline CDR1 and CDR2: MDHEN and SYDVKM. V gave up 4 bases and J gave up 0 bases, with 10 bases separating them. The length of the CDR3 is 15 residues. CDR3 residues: CASSSQGISGNTIYF. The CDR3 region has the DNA TGTGCCAGCAGTTCGCAGGGGATCTCTGGAAACACCATATATTTT.

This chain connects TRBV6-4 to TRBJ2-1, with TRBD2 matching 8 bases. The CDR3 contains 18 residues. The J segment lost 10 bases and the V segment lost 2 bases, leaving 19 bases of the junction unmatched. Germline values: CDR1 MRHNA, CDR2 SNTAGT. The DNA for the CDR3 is TGTGCCAGCAGTGACCCCCCAAGGGTACAGCGGGAGATGGGGGAGCAGTTCTTC. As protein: CASSDPPRVQREMGEQFF.

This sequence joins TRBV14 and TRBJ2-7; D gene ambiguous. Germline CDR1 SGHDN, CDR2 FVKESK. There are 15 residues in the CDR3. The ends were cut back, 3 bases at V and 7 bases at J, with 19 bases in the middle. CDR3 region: CASSQTPGLIKEQYF. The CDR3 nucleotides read TGTGCCAGCAGCCAGACTCCGGGTCTAATCAAAGAGCAGTACTTC.

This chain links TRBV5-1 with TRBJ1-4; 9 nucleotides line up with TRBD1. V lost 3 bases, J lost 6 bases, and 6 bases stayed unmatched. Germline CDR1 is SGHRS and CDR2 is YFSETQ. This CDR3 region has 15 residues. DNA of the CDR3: TGCGCCAGCAGCTCCACAGGGGGCAGGGATGAAAAACTGTTTTTT. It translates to CASSSTGGRDEKLFF.

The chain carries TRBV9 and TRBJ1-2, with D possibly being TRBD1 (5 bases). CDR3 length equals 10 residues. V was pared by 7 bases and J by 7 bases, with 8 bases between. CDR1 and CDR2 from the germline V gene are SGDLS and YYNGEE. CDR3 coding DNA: TGTGCCAGCTACGGGGGTGGCTACACCTTC. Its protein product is CASYGGGYTF.